This T cell receptor beta chain was obtained from a study of identical twins (dated by TCRdb to about 2016). Study-wide context: To test whether fetal clonotypes persist, this study deep-sequenced TCR alpha and beta repertoires from monozygotic twins, from unrelated adults of various ages, and from cord blood. To rule out contamination, the twin experiments were replicated at different times with different library preparation protocols. The full study reports these points: Abundant cord blood beta clonotypes had fewer insertions, young adult naive repertoires showed a similar but weaker trend, and memory repertoires showed no such trend. Invariant T cells such as MAIT and iNKT could partly confound zero-insertion analyses, although diverse VJ usage argued against such confounding for most clonotypes. Conclusions relied on cross-sectional statistical analysis, since the same donors could not be followed over many years. The excess sharing between twins in beta out-of-frame sequences was weaker because fewer shared sequences reduced the signal-to-noise ratio. In monozygotic twins, out-of-frame TCR alpha sharing was systematically underestimated by recombination models, although the models agreed with sharing between unrelated individuals. Compared with coincidental sharing between unrelated individuals, an excess of low generation-probability sequences was observed among out-of-frame TCR alpha sequences shared between twins.

Library construction relied on 5' RACE. Sequencer: Illumina HiSeq 2000. A universal primer binding site was added through template switching, and the final cDNA carried a unique molecular identifier so that TCR cDNA molecules could be counted accurately. First-strand cDNA for TCR alpha and beta chains was synthesized from specific primers in the conserved constant-segment region. To control for contamination, every cDNA library was double barcoded, receiving both a SMART-Mk sample barcode and Illumina barcodes. TruSeq adapter sequences and Illumina sample barcodes were added in two successive PCR steps. The Illumina HiSeq platform was used with custom primers to sequence TCR alpha and beta cDNA libraries. In the source study's methods: MiGEC processed the raw reads to extract unique molecular identifiers, while MiXCR was used to determine the CDR3 positions. For each individual, recombination models were inferred using an EM algorithm with the repgenHMM and IGoR tools. The analysis of shared clonotypes was done with the tcR package in R, with sharing normalized by the product of cloneset sizes. To study raw recombination without the effects of thymic and clonal selection, out-of-frame nonproductive sequences were analyzed. Using fastp at Q25 and MiXCR, TCRdb reprocessed the public reads and kept productive beta chains. Rows with one shared CDR3 protein collapse into an entry with the most common genes and DNA. For this entry, the V and J calls and clone size follow TCRdb and not the study's own pipeline. This sample comprises 700,000 or so distinct CDR3 sequences, around 8.3% of them detected only once. The ten largest clones represent 0.75% to 1% of the sample.

Here V drops 6 bases and J drops 0 bases, and the junction holds 7 bases not matched to any gene. The CDR3 sequence holds 15 residues, the cysteine and phenylalanine included. Kept here is only the CDR3 DNA, which spans 45 bases and is read in frame from base 1. Based on the germline V gene (reference sequence), the CDR1 and CDR2 sequences are DFQATT and SNEGSKA. The table lists this clonotype with a few counts. Its antigen is unknown. One base away there is no much larger clone; base qualities are not given. All donors were healthy Caucasians. Three pairs of female monozygotic twins, all aged about 18 to 30 years, were included in the twin cohort. Peripheral blood mononuclear cells were used as the source from which RNA for TCR libraries was isolated. These same records also appear under a second study, on yellow fever vaccine responses in identical twins. From that second study: According to the authors, in identical twins the way T cells responded to vaccination appeared partly convergent and partly personalized. In identical twins, the study followed T cell clones that responded to the vaccine with precision.

This clonotype was sampled from a woman aged 18-29 years in good health. The chain was built from TRBV20-1 and TRBJ1-4, with 7 bases in between that match TRBD1. The sample taken for sequencing was PBMCs. The nucleotides are TGCAGTGCCGCCCGACAGGGCCCAACTAATGAAAAACTGTTTTTT. Its translation is CSAARQGPTNEKLFF.